The 25 T cell receptor beta chains reported below all come from one sample, sequenced in a study of synovial regulatory T cells in juvenile arthritis. Libraries were prepared by immunoSEQ multiplex PCR; TCRdb keeps only in-frame clonotypes and omits some of them. The sample table includes just under 10,000 clones. Sequencing used Treg cells from blood. Indicated subset: remaining (HLA-DR-negative) circulating blood Treg cells. The source is a donor under 30 with juvenile idiopathic arthritis.

Here the CDR3 reads CASSIDPMTFDAQKNIQYF. The chain carries TRBV19 and TRBJ2-4. The CDR3 loop spans 19 amino acids. The record lacks a DNA sequence. CDR1 LNHDA and CDR2 SQIVND come from the germline V gene (reference sequence).

V usage is TRBV6-5 and J usage is TRBJ1-1. CDR1 and CDR2 from the germline V gene are MNHEY and SVGAGI. CDR3 length equals 12 residues. No DNA accompanies this entry. The CDR3: CASSYRNTEAFF.

The genes are TRBV10-3 and TRBJ1-2. Germline V gene data show CDR1 as ENHRY and CDR2 as SYGVKD. This CDR3 region has 13 residues. Nucleotide data are not available. The CDR3 is CAIGRVGNYGYTF.

The CDR3 loop reads CASRTTGGNTEAFF. This sequence joins TRBV5-6 and TRBJ1-1. Germline-derived CDR1 and CDR2 are SGHDT and YYEEEE. This CDR3 region has 14 residues. A DNA sequence was not provided.

The chain employs TRBV19 and TRBJ2-3; TCRdb selects TRBD2, and the lack of DNA leaves this call unchecked. The CDR3 is 15 residues long. A DNA sequence was not provided. Germline values: CDR1 LNHDA, CDR2 SQIVND (reference sequence). The CDR3 sequence: CAGSRTSGGTDTQYF.

CDR3 sequence: CASSRTGSYGSSPLHF. The chain recombines TRBV27 with TRBJ1-6; TCRdb gives TRBD1 as the D gene, but with no DNA this cannot be confirmed. Per germline, CDR1 MNHEY and CDR2 SMNVEV (reference sequence). The length of the CDR3 is 16 residues. No DNA appears here.

The chain combines TRBV5-4 with TRBJ2-2; with no DNA, the TCRdb D assignment of TRBD2 cannot be verified. Germline CDR1 reads SGHNT; CDR2 reads YYREEE (reference sequence). This CDR3 spans 15 amino acids. A DNA sequence was not provided. CDR3 in amino acids: CASSLVLASDGELFF. Looking up the rest from reference TRBV5-4 and TRBJ2-2 gives the full variable domain: ETGVTQSPTHLIKTRGQQVTLRCSSQSGHNTVSWYQQALGQGPQFIFQYYREEENGRGNFPPRFSGLQFPNYSSELNVNALELDDSALYLCASSLVLASDGELFFGEGSRLTVL.

The chain carries TRBV15 and TRBJ1-4; the D call of TRBD1 rests on TCRdb alone, since no DNA is present to check it. Germline CDR1 LNHNV, CDR2 YYDKDF (reference sequence). This CDR3 comprises 16 residues. No DNA was logged. The CDR3 sequence is CATSPPAGQGSEKLFF.

The J gene is TRBJ1-2, the V gene TRBV5-8; absent DNA, TCRdb's TRBD1 call cannot be checked. The CDR3 spans 13 residues. There is no recorded DNA. From germline, CDR1 is SGHTS and CDR2 YDEGEE. The CDR3 sequence is CASSLNINYGYTF.

The J gene is TRBJ2-2, the V gene TRBV27; no DNA is available, so the TRBD2 call from TCRdb remains unchecked. Germline values: CDR1 MNHEY, CDR2 SMNVEV (reference sequence). The CDR3 totals 15 residues. Only the protein is on record. The CDR3 here is CASSLSPRSTGELFF.

The rearrangement links TRBV5-1 to TRBJ2-3; TCRdb indicates TRBD2, and absent DNA this call remains unverified. The germline gives CDR1 SGHRS, CDR2 YFSETQ. This CDR3 region has 18 residues. There is no recorded DNA. CDR3 amino acids: CASSLAGIPDYLPDTQYF.

The chain carries TRBV5-1 and TRBJ2-7; TCRdb calls TRBD2, which cannot be checked without DNA. Germline V lookup: CDR1 SGHRS, CDR2 YFSETQ. The CDR3 covers 14 residues. No DNA is listed. The CDR3 reads CASSLVDSYYEQYF.

This chain links TRBV5-4 with TRBJ2-3. The germline gives CDR1 SGHNT, CDR2 YYREEE (reference sequence). The CDR3 totals 14 residues. No DNA is listed. CDR3 protein: CASSVGTNTDTQYF.

This chain connects TRBV5-1 to TRBJ1-2. Looked up from germline, CDR1 is SGHRS and CDR2 is YFSETQ. CDR3 size: 15 residues. DNA was not recorded. This CDR3 is CASSLGRSTNYGYTF.

The chain recombines TRBV28 with TRBJ2-2; the TCRdb D gene call, TRBD2, has no DNA to confirm it. This CDR3 contains 14 residues. The DNA is not on file. Germline CDR1 is MDHEN and CDR2 is SYDVKM. This chain's CDR3 is CASRGTSRTGELFF.

The rearrangement uses TRBV2 and TRBJ2-2; checking the TCRdb D call of TRBD1 is not possible without DNA. The CDR3 is made up of 14 amino acids. DNA is not on record. Germline CDR1 is SNHLY and CDR2 is FYNNEI. The CDR3 loop is CASSEVPGPGELFF.

This clone counts as medium-sized by frequency. The chain couples TRBV10-3 to TRBJ2-1; absent DNA, TCRdb's TRBD2 call cannot be checked. This CDR3 comprises 14 residues. Only the protein is available. Germline-derived CDR1 and CDR2 are ENHRY and SYGVKD. The chain's CDR3 is CAISGTSGSNEQFF.

The J gene is TRBJ1-4, the V gene TRBV19; TCRdb's D call of TRBD1 is untestable without DNA. Germline CDR1 LNHDA, CDR2 SQIVND (reference sequence). This CDR3 is 13 amino acids long. Nucleotide data are not available. This CDR3 reads CATRTRGSEKLFF.

The V and J genes are TRBV9 and TRBJ2-2; the D gene TCRdb calls, TRBD2, cannot be checked with no DNA. This CDR3 is built from 15 residues. The DNA sequence is not available. Per germline, CDR1 SGDLS and CDR2 YYNGEE. The CDR3 here is CASSTRTLNTGELFF.

The J gene is TRBJ2-7, the V gene TRBV10-3. CDR1 and CDR2 from the germline V gene are ENHRY and SYGVKD. CDR3 length: 13 residues. No DNA is listed. The CDR3 spells CAISRDGAYEQYF.

This chain connects TRBV7-9 to TRBJ1-4; the TRBD1 assignment by TCRdb is unverifiable without DNA. Germline CDR1 is SEHNR and CDR2 is FQNEAQ (reference sequence). This CDR3 region has 15 residues. DNA is not recorded here. The CDR3 reads CATSGTLTTNEKLFF.

This rearrangement joins TRBV4-1 to TRBJ1-3; checking the TCRdb D call of TRBD1 is not possible without DNA. Germline-derived CDR1 and CDR2 are MGHRA and YSYEKL. The CDR3 has 18 amino acids. No DNA is listed. The CDR3 spells CASSQDQSGRGAGNTIYF.

The chain couples TRBV5-1 to TRBJ2-7; TCRdb selects TRBD2, and the lack of DNA leaves this call unchecked. The CDR3 loop spans 13 amino acids. The nucleotide record is missing. CDR1 and CDR2 from the germline V gene are SGHRS and YFSETQ. The CDR3 here is CASRERESYEQYF.

The V call is TRBV6-7, the J call TRBJ2-3; the TCRdb D gene call, TRBD2, has no DNA to confirm it. TRBV6-7 has ORF status, its function being uncertain. This CDR3 is built from 17 residues. The entry carries no DNA sequence. The CDR3 spells CANSPGTSGRSTDTQYF.

The chain links TRBV30 to TRBJ2-6; TCRdb returns TRBD2, unconfirmable since there is no DNA. This CDR3 is built from 14 residues. No DNA is listed. Germline lookup yields CDR1 GTSNPN and CDR2 SVGIG (reference sequence). The CDR3 sequence: CAWSELAGANVLTF. The full variable domain, completed using reference TRBV30 and TRBJ2-6, is SQTIHQWPATLVQPVGSPLSLECTVEGTSNPNLYWYRQAAGRGLQLLFYSVGIGQISSEVPQNLSASRPQDRQFILSSKKLLLSDSGFYLCAWSELAGANVLTFGAGSRLTVL.